This entry lists 17 T cell receptor beta chains sequenced from one sample in a study of T cell responses to AZD1222 COVID-19 vaccine. Some clones are missing from TCRdb's copy, which holds only in-frame ones; the method was immunoSEQ multiplex PCR. The table shows fewer than 150,000 clones, with about 91% occurring only once. Specimen: peripheral blood, collected 28 days after the second AZD1222 dose. Receptors were obtained from an adult who received the AZD1222 COVID-19 vaccine.

The rearrangement joins TRBV24-1 to TRBJ2-5; D is ambiguous. V was shortened by 1 base and J by 1 base, with 9 bases between the two germline ends. Germline loops: CDR1 KGHDR, CDR2 SFDVKD. The CDR3 is 15 amino acids. The CDR3 spells CATSDFYGSQETQYF. The CDR3 nucleotides read TGTGCCACCAGTGATTTTTACGGATCCCAAGAGACCCAGTACTTC.

This clone was recorded only once. The chain links TRBV6-5 to TRBJ1-1; D remains ambiguous. Per the germline V gene, CDR1 is MNHEY and CDR2 is SVGAGI. Between the trimmed V and J ends, which lost 7 bases and 5 bases, there was a span of 8 bases. The CDR3 runs 11 residues. Here the CDR3 reads CASTTGTEAFF. The CDR3 DNA reads as TGTGCCAGCACTACGGGGACTGAAGCTTTCTTT.

This chain uses TRBV4-1 with TRBJ2-7, with 11 bases fitting TRBD1. V gave up 0 bases and J gave up 3 bases; unmatched junction bases: 7. The CDR3 loop spans 17 amino acids. Germline V lookup: CDR1 MGHRA, CDR2 YSYEKL. CDR3 nucleotides: TGCGCCAGCAGCCAAGATAGGGGGACAGGGGGGATCTACGAGCAGTACGTC. This gives the protein CASSQDRGTGGIYEQYV.

This chain connects TRBV6-1 to TRBJ2-7, with D perhaps TRBD2 (8 bases). V lost 2 bases and J 3 bases, leaving 20 bases between the germline ends. The length of the CDR3 is 17 residues. Germline loops: CDR1 MNHNS, CDR2 SASEGT. The CDR3 nucleotides are TGTGCCAGCAGTGAACTGCAGGGGGTAGCGGGGAACTACGAGCAGTACTTC. The encoded protein is CASSELQGVAGNYEQYF.

V and J are TRBV30 and TRBJ1-3, with D possibly matching TRBD1 (6 bases). The CDR3 consists of 15 residues. Trimming stripped 0 bases from V and 2 bases from J, with 11 bases between. Germline V gene lookup returns CDR1 GTSNPN and CDR2 SVGIG (reference sequence). In nucleotides, the CDR3 is TGTGCCTGGAGTGTAAACGGGGGCCCTGGAAACACCATATATTTT. As protein: CAWSVNGGPGNTIYF.

The chain is built from TRBV30 and TRBJ1-2, with no clear D. Germline values: CDR1 GTSNPN, CDR2 SVGIG (reference sequence). The CDR3 contains 13 residues. Trimming took 7 bases from V and 4 from J, leaving 16 bases between them. Here the CDR3 DNA reads TGTGCCTCGAGGACGGCCTTTCTCTATGGCTACACCTTC. Residues: CASRTAFLYGYTF.

The chain combines TRBV19 with TRBJ1-3, with no clear D. This CDR3 has 13 residues. Germline CDR1 LNHDA, CDR2 SQIVND (reference sequence). V lost 9 bases to trimming and J lost 0 bases, with 9 bases between them. The CDR3 sequence: CASLASSGNTIYF. The DNA of the CDR3 is TGTGCCAGCCTAGCAAGCTCTGGAAACACCATATATTTT.

This clone was observed once. The CDR3 DNA is TGTGCCAGCAGTTACTCCCGGAATCAGCCCCAGCATTTT. Translated, it gives CASSYSRNQPQHF. The chain uses TRBV6-5 and TRBJ1-5, with unresolved D. V dropped 0 bases and J dropped 4 bases, with 4 bases sitting between them. The CDR3 has 13 residues. The germline CDR1 and CDR2 sequences are MNHEY and SVGAGI.

The rearrangement uses TRBV5-8 and TRBJ1-4; 10 positions agree with TRBD1. This CDR3 is 16 amino acids long. The germline CDR1 and CDR2 sequences are SGHTS and YDEGEE. V lost 0 bases, J lost 7 bases, and 6 bases stayed unmatched. The CDR3 protein is CASSLATGGRSEKLFF. CDR3 in DNA: TGTGCCAGCAGCTTGGCGACAGGGGGCAGATCTGAAAAACTGTTTTTT.

A word on this clone: Distinct nucleotide sequences in the sample also encode this CDR3. The rearrangement joins TRBV9 to TRBJ1-5; possible D gene TRBD1, 5 bases. This CDR3 has 14 amino acids. The germline gives CDR1 SGDLS, CDR2 YYNGEE. The V end was cut by 3 bases, the J end by 2 bases, with 9 bases between. The DNA for the CDR3 is TGTGCCAGCAGCGCGGGGGGGGGCAATCAGCCCCAGCATTTT. Protein: CASSAGGGNQPQHF. Variable domain in full (rest from reference TRBV9 and TRBJ1-5): DSGVTQTPKHLITATGQRVTLRCSPRSGDLSVYWYQQSLDQGLQFLIQYYNGEERAKGNILERFSAQQFPDLHSELNLSSLELGDSALYFCASSAGGGNQPQHFGDGTRLSIL.

The V and J genes are TRBV4-1 and TRBJ1-2; D not resolved. From germline, CDR1 is MGHRA and CDR2 YSYEKL. Trimming cost V 0 bases and J 8 bases, with 7 bases left between them. This CDR3 region has 12 residues. The CDR3, as DNA: TGCGCCAGCAGCCAAGATTACGGGGGCTACACCTTC. This encodes CASSQDYGGYTF.

CDR3 bases: TGTGCCAGCAGCTTAGGCCCGCTGGGAGAGACCCAGTACTTC. Encoded protein: CASSLGPLGETQYF. The rearrangement uses TRBV5-4 and TRBJ2-5, with unresolved D. This CDR3 comprises 14 residues. Per the germline V gene, CDR1 is SGHNT and CDR2 is YYREEE (reference sequence). The V end was cut by 2 bases, the J end by 4 bases, with 12 bases between.

On this clone itself: One end of the junction is discordant with germline, which a read error may explain. The genes are TRBV6-1 and TRBJ2-2, with a weak D call TRBD2 (6 bases). The CDR3 is made up of 14 amino acids. Germline CDR1 MNHNS, CDR2 SASEGT. Here the CDR3 reads CASREAGNTGELFF. The CDR3 DNA reads as TGTGCCAGCAGAGAAGCGGGGAACACCGGGGAGCTGTTTTTT.

Concerning this clone itself: This specimen includes other DNA sequences encoding the same CDR3. The genes are TRBV7-2 and TRBJ2-5; 9 bases fit TRBD1. Germline lookup yields CDR1 SGHTA and CDR2 FQGNSA. Losses at the gene ends were 4 bases for V and 5 bases for J; bases not matched to a gene: 5. CDR3 size: 14 residues. DNA of the CDR3: TGTGCCAGCAGCTCGGGACAGGGAGGGGAGACCCAGTACTTC. Translation gives CASSSGQGGETQYF.

The V gene is TRBV4-1, the J gene TRBJ2-2, with D perhaps TRBD1 (6 bases). Germline values: CDR1 MGHRA, CDR2 YSYEKL. V lost 0 bases and J lost 9, with 14 bases in between. The CDR3 is made up of 15 amino acids. CDR3 in amino acids: CASSQDQGTVRELFF. The CDR3 DNA sequence: TGCGCCAGCAGCCAAGATCAGGGGACGGTGCGGGAGCTGTTTTTT.

The rearrangement links TRBV11-2 to TRBJ1-2; D not certain. V dropped 4 bases and J dropped 1 base, with 16 bases sitting between them. Germline CDR1 is SGHAT and CDR2 is FQNNGV. The CDR3 sequence is 16 residues long. The CDR3 nucleotides read TGTGCCAGCAGCTCGTGGACCACGCGGGGTAACTATGGCTACACCTTC. Its translation is CASSSWTTRGNYGYTF.

V is TRBV6-5 and J is TRBJ1-1; 10 positions match TRBD1. After removal of 7 bases from V and 6 bases from J, the junction contained 11 bases not matched to a gene. Germline CDR1 reads MNHEY; CDR2 reads SVGAGI. CDR3 length: 15 amino acids. The CDR3 is CASKSTGTGAPEAFF. Written as DNA, the CDR3 is TGTGCCAGCAAGTCGACCGGGACAGGGGCCCCTGAAGCTTTCTTT.